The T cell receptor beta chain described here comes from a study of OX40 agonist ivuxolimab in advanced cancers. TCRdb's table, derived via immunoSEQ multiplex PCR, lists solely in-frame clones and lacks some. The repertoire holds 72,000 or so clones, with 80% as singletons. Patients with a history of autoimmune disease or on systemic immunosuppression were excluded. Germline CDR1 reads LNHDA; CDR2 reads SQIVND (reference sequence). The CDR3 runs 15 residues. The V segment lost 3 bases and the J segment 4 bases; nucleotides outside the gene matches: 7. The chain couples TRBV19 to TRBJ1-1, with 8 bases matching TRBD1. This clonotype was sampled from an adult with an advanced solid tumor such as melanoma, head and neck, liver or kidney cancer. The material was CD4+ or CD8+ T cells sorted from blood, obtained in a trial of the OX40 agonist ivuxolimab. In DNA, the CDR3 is TGTGCCAGTAGTATTACGCAGGGGGCGACCACTGAAGCTTTCTTT. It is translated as CASSITQGATTEAFF.